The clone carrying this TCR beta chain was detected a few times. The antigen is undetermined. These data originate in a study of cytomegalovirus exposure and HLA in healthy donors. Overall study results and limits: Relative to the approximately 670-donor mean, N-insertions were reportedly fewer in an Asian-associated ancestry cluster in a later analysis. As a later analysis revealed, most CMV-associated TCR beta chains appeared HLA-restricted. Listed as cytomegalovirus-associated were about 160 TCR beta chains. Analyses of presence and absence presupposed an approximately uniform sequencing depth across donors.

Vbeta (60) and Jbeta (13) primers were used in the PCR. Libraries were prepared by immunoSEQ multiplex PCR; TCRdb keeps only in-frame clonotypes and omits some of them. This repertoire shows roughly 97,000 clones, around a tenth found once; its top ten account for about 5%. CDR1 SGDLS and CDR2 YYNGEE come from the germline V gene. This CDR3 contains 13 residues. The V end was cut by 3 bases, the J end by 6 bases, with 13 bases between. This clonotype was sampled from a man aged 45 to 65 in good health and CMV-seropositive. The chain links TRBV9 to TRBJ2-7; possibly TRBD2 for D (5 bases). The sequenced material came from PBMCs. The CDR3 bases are TGTGCCAGCAGCGCCAGTGCAAGCGGCGAGCAGTACTTC. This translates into CASSASASGEQYF.